This TCR beta chain was observed in a study of post-analysis software for immune sequencing data. Study-level background: Disease courses included relapsing-remitting, secondary progressive and progressive-relapsing multiple sclerosis.

Points on this clonotype: The antigen is not known.

In germline, CDR1 is DFQATT, CDR2 SNEGSKA (reference sequence). With 2 bases clipped from V and 2 bases from J, the junction kept 3 bases outside the gene matches. CDR3 length: 14 residues. Unique-molecular-identifier-tagged TCR beta cDNA libraries were used. TCRdb recomputed calls from the PCR reads with MiXCR, one row per CDR3 protein. The sample has about 430,000 distinct CDR3 sequences; 30% to 40% are singletons. Study-wide results and caveats: Strong co-clustering by F measure was evident for samples that had been prepared in the same batch. Five TRBV segments (TRBV5-6, TRBV5-1 and TRBV20-1 among them) occurred more frequently in patients than in controls.

The V call is TRBV20-1, the J call TRBJ2-5, with 9 bases identical to TRBD2. The sample consisted of blood. The TCR comes from a girl aged 2 to 10 with multiple sclerosis. CDR3: CSARSGGTQETQYF. The CDR3 DNA reads as TGCAGTGCTAGAAGCGGGGGGACGCAAGAGACCCAGTACTTC.